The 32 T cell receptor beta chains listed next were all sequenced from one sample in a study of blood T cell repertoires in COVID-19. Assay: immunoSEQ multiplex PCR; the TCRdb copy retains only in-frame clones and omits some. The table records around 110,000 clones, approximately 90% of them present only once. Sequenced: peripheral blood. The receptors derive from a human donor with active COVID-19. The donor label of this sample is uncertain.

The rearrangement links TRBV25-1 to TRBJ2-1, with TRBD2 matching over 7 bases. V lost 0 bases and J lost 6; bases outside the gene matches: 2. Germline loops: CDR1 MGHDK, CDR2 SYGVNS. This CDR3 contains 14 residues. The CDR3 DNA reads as TGTGCCAGCAGTGAATATCCTAGCGGCAATGAGCAGTTCTTC. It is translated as CASSEYPSGNEQFF.

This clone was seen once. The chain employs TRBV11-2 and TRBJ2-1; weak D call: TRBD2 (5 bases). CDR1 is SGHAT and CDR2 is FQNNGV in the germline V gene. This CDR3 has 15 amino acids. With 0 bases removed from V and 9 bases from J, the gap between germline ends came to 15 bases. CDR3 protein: CASSLDVRGSGEQFF. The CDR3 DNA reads TGTGCCAGCAGCTTAGATGTACGGGGTTCGGGTGAGCAGTTCTTC. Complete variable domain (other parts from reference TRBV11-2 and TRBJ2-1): EAGVAQSPRYKIIEKRQSVAFWCNPISGHATLYWYQQILGQGPKLLIQFQNNGVVDDSQLPKDRFSAERLKGVDSTLKIQPAKLEDSAVYLCASSLDVRGSGEQFFGPGTRLTVL.

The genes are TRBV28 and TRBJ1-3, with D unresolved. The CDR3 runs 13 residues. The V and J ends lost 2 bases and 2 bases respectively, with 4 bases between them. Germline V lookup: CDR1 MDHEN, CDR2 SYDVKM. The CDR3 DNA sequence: TGTGCCAGCAGTTTAATCACTGGAAACACCATATATTTT. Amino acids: CASSLITGNTIYF.

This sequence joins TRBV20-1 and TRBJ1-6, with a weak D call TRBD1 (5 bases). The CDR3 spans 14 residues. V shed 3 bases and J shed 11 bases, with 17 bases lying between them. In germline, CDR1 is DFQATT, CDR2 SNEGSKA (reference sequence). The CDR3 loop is CSASLGPRATPLHF. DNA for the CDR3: TGCAGTGCTAGTCTTGGCCCCAGGGCGACACCCCTCCACTTT.

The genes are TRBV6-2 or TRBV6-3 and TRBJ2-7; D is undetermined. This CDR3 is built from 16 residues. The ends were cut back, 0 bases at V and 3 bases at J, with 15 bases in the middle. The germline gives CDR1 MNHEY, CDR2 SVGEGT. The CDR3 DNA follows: TGTGCCAGCAGTTACTCCCGGGTGAGATTGGACTACGAGCAGTACTTC. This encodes CASSYSRVRLDYEQYF.

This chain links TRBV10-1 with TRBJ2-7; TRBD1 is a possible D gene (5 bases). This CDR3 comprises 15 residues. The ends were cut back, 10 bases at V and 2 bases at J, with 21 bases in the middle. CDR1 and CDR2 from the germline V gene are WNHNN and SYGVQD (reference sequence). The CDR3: CAMQQEKFRPYEQYF. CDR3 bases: TGCGCCATGCAACAGGAGAAATTCCGACCCTACGAGCAGTACTTC.

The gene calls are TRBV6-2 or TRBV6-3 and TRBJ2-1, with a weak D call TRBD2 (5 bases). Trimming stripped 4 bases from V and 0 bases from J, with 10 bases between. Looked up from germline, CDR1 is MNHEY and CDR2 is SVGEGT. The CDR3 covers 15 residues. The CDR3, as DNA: TGTGCCAGCAGTTTTACGGGGAGCTCCTACAATGAGCAGTTCTTC. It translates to CASSFTGSSYNEQFF.

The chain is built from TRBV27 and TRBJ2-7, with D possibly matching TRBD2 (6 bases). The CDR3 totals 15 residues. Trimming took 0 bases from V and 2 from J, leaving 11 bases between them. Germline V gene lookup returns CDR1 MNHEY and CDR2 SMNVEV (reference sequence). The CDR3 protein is CASSLSAGTTYEQYF. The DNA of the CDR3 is TGTGCCAGCAGTTTATCGGCGGGGACCACCTACGAGCAGTACTTC.

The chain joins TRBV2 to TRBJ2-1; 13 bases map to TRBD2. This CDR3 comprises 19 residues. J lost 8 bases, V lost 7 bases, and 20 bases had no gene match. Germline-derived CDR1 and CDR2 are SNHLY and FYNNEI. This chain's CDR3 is CASTTFTLQTSGGFDEQFF. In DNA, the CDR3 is TGTGCCAGCACGACTTTTACGCTTCAGACTAGCGGGGGGTTCGATGAGCAGTTCTTC.

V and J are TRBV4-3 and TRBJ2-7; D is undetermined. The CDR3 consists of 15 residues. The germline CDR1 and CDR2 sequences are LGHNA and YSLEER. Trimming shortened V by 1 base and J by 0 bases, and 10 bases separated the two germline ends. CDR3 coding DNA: TGCGCCAGCAGCCAAGGTCTGGGCAGCTCCTACGAGCAGTACTTC. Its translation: CASSQGLGSSYEQYF.

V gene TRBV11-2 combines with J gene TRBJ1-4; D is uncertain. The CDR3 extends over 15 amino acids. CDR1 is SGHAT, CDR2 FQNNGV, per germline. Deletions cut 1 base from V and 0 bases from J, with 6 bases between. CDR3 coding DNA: TGTGCCAGCAGCTTAGTAGCAGCAACTAATGAAAAACTGTTTTTT. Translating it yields CASSLVAATNEKLFF.

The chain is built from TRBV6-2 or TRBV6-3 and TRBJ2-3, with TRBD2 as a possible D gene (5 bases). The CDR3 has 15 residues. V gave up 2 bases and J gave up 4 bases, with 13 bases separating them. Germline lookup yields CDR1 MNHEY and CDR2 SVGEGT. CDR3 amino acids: CASSYRLPGSDTQYF. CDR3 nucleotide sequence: TGTGCCAGCAGTTACCGTCTCCCGGGGTCAGATACGCAGTATTTT.

CDR3 sequence reads: CASSFQGLYGYTF. As DNA, the CDR3 is TGTGCCAGCAGTTTTCAGGGTCTTTATGGCTACACCTTC. This sequence joins TRBV28 and TRBJ1-2, with D possibly being TRBD1 (5 bases). This CDR3 is built from 13 residues. Germline CDR1 MDHEN, CDR2 SYDVKM. The V end lost 3 bases, the J end lost 5 bases, and 10 bases lay between the germline ends.

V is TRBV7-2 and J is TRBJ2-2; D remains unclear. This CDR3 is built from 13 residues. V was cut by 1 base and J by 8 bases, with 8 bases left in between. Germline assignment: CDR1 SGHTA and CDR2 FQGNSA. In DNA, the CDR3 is TGTGCCAGCAGCTTAGACTTTCGGGGGGAGCTGTTTTTT. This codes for CASSLDFRGELFF.

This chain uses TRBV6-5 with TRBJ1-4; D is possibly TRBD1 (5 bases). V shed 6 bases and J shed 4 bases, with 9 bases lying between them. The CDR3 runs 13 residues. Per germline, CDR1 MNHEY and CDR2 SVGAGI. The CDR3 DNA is TGTGCCAGCAGGGTACAGGTTAATGAAAAACTGTTTTTT. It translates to CASRVQVNEKLFF.

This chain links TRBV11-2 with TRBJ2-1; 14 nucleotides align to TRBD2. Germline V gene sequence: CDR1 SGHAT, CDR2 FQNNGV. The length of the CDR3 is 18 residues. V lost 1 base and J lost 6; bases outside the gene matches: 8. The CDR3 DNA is TGTGCCAGCAGCTTAGGCCGACTAGCGGGGGGGTTTGTCAATGAGCAGTTCTTC. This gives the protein CASSLGRLAGGFVNEQFF.

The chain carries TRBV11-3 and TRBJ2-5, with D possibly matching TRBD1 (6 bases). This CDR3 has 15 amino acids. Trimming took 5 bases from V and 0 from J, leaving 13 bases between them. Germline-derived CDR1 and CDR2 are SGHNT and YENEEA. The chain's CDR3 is CASSPTQGYQETQYF. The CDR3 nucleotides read TGTGCCAGCAGCCCTACTCAGGGGTACCAAGAGACCCAGTACTTC.

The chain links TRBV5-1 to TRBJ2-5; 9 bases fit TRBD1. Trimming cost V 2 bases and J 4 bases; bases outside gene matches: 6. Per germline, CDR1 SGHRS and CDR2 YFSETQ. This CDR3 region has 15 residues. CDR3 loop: CASSLNPGQGETQYF. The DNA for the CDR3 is TGCGCCAGCAGCTTAAATCCGGGACAGGGAGAGACCCAGTACTTC.

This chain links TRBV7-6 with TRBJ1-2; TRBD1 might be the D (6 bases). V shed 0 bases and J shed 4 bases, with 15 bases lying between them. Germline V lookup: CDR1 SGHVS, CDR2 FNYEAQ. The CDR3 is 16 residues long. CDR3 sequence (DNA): TGTGCCAGCAGCTTAGCGCCCACAGGGAGTAGCTATGGCTACACCTTC. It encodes CASSLAPTGSSYGYTF.

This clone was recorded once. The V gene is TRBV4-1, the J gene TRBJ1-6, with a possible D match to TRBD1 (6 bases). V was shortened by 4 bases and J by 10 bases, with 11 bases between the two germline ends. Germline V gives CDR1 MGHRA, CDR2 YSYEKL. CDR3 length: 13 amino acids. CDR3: CASSRKDSSPLHF. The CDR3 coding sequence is TGCGCCAGCAGCCGAAAGGACAGCTCACCCCTCCACTTT.

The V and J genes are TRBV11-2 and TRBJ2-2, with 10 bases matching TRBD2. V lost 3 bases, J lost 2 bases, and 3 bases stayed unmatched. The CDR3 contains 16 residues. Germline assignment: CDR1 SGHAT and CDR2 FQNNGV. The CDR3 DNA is TGTGCCAGCAGCTTTCTAGCGGGGGCAAACACCGGGGAGCTGTTTTTT. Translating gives CASSFLAGANTGELFF.

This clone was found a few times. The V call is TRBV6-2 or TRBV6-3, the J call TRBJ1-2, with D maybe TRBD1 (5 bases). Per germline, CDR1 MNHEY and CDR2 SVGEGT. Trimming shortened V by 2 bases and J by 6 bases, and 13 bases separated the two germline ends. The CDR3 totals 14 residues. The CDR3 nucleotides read TGTGCCAGCAGTTACCTGGCCCGGGGGGATGGCTACACCTTC. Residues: CASSYLARGDGYTF.

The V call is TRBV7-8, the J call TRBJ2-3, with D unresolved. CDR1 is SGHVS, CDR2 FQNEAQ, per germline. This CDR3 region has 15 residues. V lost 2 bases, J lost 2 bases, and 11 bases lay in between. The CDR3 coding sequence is TGTGCCAGCAGCTTACGGTTAGAGATCACAGATACGCAGTATTTT. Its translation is CASSLRLEITDTQYF.

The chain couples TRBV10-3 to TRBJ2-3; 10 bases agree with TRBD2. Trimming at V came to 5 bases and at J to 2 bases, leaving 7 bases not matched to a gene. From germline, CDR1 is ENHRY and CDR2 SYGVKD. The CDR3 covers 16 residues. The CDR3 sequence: CAISIGAGGITDTQYF. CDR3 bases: TGTGCCATCAGTATAGGAGCGGGGGGGATCACAGATACGCAGTATTTT.

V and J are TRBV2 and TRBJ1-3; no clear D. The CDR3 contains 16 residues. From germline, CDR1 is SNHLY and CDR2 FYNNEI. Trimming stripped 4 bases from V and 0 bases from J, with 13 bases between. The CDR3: CASSGEGPNSGNTIYF. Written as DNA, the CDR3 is TGTGCCAGCAGTGGGGAGGGCCCTAACTCTGGAAACACCATATATTTT.

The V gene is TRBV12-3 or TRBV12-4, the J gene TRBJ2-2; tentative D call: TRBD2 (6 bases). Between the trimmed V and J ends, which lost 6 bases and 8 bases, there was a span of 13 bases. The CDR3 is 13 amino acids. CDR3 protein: CASSIPGEGELFF. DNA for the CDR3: TGTGCCAGCAGCATACCGGGGGAGGGGGAGCTGTTTTTT.

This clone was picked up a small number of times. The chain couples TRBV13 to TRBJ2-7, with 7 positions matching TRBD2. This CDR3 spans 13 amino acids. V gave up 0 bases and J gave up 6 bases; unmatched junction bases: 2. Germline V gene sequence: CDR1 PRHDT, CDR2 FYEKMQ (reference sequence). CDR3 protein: CASSLGQRGEQYF. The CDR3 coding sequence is TGTGCCAGCAGCTTAGGGCAGCGGGGCGAGCAGTACTTC. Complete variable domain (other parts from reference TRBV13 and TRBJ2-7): AAGVIQSPRHLIKEKRETATLKCYPIPRHDTVYWYQQGPGQDPQFLISFYEKMQSDKGSIPDRFSAQQFSDYHSELNMSSLELGDSALYFCASSLGQRGEQYFGPGTRLTVT.

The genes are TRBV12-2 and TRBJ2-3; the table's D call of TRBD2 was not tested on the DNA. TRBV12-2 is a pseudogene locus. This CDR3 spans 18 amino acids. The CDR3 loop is CASRLASLLAGGVDTQYF. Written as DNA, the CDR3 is TGTGCAAGTCGCTTAGCGTCCCTACTAGCGGGGGGGGTAGATACGCAGTATTTT.

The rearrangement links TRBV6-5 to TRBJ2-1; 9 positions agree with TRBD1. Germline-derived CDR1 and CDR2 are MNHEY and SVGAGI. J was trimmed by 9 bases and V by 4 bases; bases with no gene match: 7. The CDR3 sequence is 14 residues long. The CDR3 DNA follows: TGTGCCAGCAGTTGGGGACAGGGAAACGGTGAGCAGTTCTTC. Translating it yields CASSWGQGNGEQFF.

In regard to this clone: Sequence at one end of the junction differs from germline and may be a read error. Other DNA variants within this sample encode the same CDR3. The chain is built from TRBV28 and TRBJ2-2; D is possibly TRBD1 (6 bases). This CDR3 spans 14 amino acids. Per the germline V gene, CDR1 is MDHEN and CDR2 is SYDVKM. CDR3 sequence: CASRWTVNTGELFF. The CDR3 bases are TGCGCCAGCAGATGGACAGTAAACACCGGGGAGCTGTTTTTT.

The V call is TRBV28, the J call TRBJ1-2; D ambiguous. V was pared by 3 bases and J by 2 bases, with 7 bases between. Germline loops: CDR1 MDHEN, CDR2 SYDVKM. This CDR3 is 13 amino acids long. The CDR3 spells CASSLAANYGYTF. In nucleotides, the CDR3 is TGTGCCAGCAGTTTGGCGGCGAACTATGGCTACACCTTC.

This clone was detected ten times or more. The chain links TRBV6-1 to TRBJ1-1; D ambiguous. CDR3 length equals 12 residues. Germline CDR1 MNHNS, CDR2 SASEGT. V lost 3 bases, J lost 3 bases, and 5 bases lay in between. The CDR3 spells CASSDRYTEAFF. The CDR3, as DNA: TGTGCCAGCAGTGACAGATACACTGAAGCTTTCTTT.